This passage covers 30 T cell receptor beta chains from one sample sequenced in a study of T cells in tuberculosis. Produced via immunoSEQ multiplex PCR; TCRdb's table is partial and in-frame only. Found here are more than 30,000 clones, approximately 95% of them singletons; the top ten hold almost 4.5%. Time point meaning: new active TB diagnosis, blood taken before or within 7 days of starting treatment. Sequencing used PBMCs, obtained at tuberculosis diagnosis. Receptors were obtained from an adult with tuberculosis.

The chain's CDR3 is CASSRDRNTGELFF. In DNA form, the CDR3 reads TGTGCCAGCAGTCGTGACAGGAACACCGGGGAGCTGTTTTTT. The chain employs TRBV6-6 and TRBJ2-2; possible D gene TRBD1, 5 bases. Germline CDR1 reads MNHNY; CDR2 reads SVGAGI (reference sequence). The V end lost 5 bases, the J end lost 1 base, and 8 bases lay between the germline ends. This CDR3 has 14 amino acids.

V is TRBV28 and J is TRBJ2-1, with 11 positions matching TRBD2. CDR1 is MDHEN and CDR2 is SYDVKM in the germline V gene. The CDR3 is 15 amino acids. J was trimmed by 7 bases and V by 5 bases; bases with no gene match: 7. The CDR3 DNA is TGTGCCAGCAGTCACGGGACTAGCGGACTTAATGAGCAGTTCTTC. It translates to CASSHGTSGLNEQFF.

For the CDR3, the DNA is TGCGCCAGCAGCCAAGATCTGGCGGGCAGCCTCGGCGAGCAGTACTTC. It encodes CASSQDLAGSLGEQYF. The rearrangement links TRBV4-3 to TRBJ2-7, with a possible D match to TRBD2 (5 bases). V lost 0 bases to trimming and J lost 6 bases, with 18 bases between them. Germline V lookup: CDR1 LGHNA, CDR2 YSLEER. CDR3 length: 16 residues.

V and J are TRBV6-6 and TRBJ1-5, with D tentatively TRBD1 (6 bases). V lost 6 bases, J lost 7 bases, and 10 bases lay in between. CDR1 and CDR2 from the germline V gene are MNHNY and SVGAGI (reference sequence). The CDR3 is 12 amino acids. DNA of the CDR3: TGTGCCAGCAGCAGACAGGACCAGCCCCAGCATTTT. Translation: CASSRQDQPQHF.

The chain uses TRBV5-4 and TRBJ2-2, with D perhaps TRBD1 (7 bases). Deletions cut 4 bases from V and 3 bases from J, with 13 bases between. Germline V gene sequence: CDR1 SGHNT, CDR2 YYREEE (reference sequence). The CDR3 loop spans 15 amino acids. For the CDR3, the DNA is TGTGCCAGCAGCCGTGGAGGGGGCTACACCGGGGAGCTGTTTTTT. This encodes CASSRGGGYTGELFF.

The rearrangement links TRBV5-1 to TRBJ2-7; tentatively, D is TRBD1 (7 bases). The CDR3 length is 14 residues. V gave up 4 bases and J gave up 5 bases, with 16 bases separating them. Germline V gene sequence: CDR1 SGHRS, CDR2 YFSETQ. Here the CDR3 DNA reads TGCGCCAGCAGCAGAGACAGGGAGGCCGACGAGCAGTACTTC. Its protein product is CASSRDREADEQYF.

The rearrangement links TRBV5-6 to TRBJ1-4, with a possible D match to TRBD1 (6 bases). The V gene lost 4 bases and the J gene lost 4 bases, with 8 bases spanning the gap. Germline V gene lookup returns CDR1 SGHDT and CDR2 YYEEEE. The CDR3 runs to 13 residues. The chain's CDR3 is CASSQGNNEKLFF. The CDR3, as DNA: TGTGCCAGCAGCCAGGGGAATAATGAAAAACTGTTTTTT.

The chain joins TRBV18 to TRBJ2-1; TRBD2 is a possible D gene (5 bases). The CDR3 runs to 15 residues. V gave up 0 bases and J gave up 9 bases, with 15 bases separating them. Germline assignment: CDR1 KGHSH and CDR2 LQKENI. The CDR3 region is CASSPPDLAGREQFF. The CDR3, as DNA: TGTGCCAGCTCACCACCAGATCTAGCCGGTCGTGAGCAGTTCTTC.

This rearrangement joins TRBV11-3 to TRBJ1-1; 8 bases line up with TRBD1. The CDR3 has 14 residues. J lost 1 base, V lost 4 bases, and 2 bases had no gene match. The V gene's germline CDR1 is SGHNT and CDR2 YENEEA. The CDR3 protein is CASSYRGTNTEAFF. CDR3 bases: TGTGCCAGCAGCTACAGGGGGACGAACACTGAAGCTTTCTTT.

This rearrangement joins TRBV5-1 to TRBJ1-1; D is ambiguous. This CDR3 spans 13 amino acids. The V end lost 6 bases, the J end lost 2 bases, and 11 bases lay between the germline ends. The germline V gene has CDR1 SGHRS and CDR2 YFSETQ. As DNA, the CDR3 is TGCGCCAGCACCAGAATCCCTAACACTGAAGCTTTCTTT. Protein product: CASTRIPNTEAFF.

The chain employs TRBV9 and TRBJ1-5; tentatively, D is TRBD1 (5 bases). Trimming cost V 4 bases and J 2 bases, with 16 bases left between them. The CDR3 spans 16 residues. Germline values: CDR1 SGDLS, CDR2 YYNGEE. The CDR3 bases are TGTGCCAGCAGCTCCGGGGGGTTACTTGGCAATCAGCCCCAGCATTTT. Translation gives CASSSGGLLGNQPQHF.

The chain uses TRBV19 and TRBJ1-6, with 10 bases identical to TRBD1. This CDR3 has 15 amino acids. From germline, CDR1 is LNHDA and CDR2 SQIVND (reference sequence). Losses at the gene ends were 5 bases for V and 9 bases for J; bases not matched to a gene: 7. CDR3 sequence: CASSQGQGEASPLHF. The CDR3 nucleotides read TGTGCCAGTAGTCAAGGACAGGGGGAGGCTTCACCCCTCCACTTT.

V is TRBV19 and J is TRBJ2-7; TRBD1 is a possible D gene (5 bases). The V end was cut by 6 bases, the J end by 5 bases, with 14 bases between. CDR1 and CDR2 from the germline V gene are LNHDA and SQIVND (reference sequence). There are 13 residues in the CDR3. CDR3 DNA sequence: TGTGCCAGTAGACCCCCCGACAGTCACGAGCAGTACTTC. This translates into CASRPPDSHEQYF.

This chain links TRBV28 with TRBJ1-1; D is uncertain. CDR1 and CDR2 (germline): MDHEN, SYDVKM. The V gene lost 1 base and the J gene lost 3 bases, with 12 bases spanning the gap. This CDR3 has 15 amino acids. The CDR3 loop reads CASSLSEGRDTEAFF. The CDR3 DNA sequence: TGTGCCAGCAGTTTATCGGAGGGTCGGGACACTGAAGCTTTCTTT.

The chain carries TRBV25-1 and TRBJ2-7, with D possibly being TRBD1 (6 bases). The CDR3 loop spans 13 amino acids. Looked up from germline, CDR1 is MGHDK and CDR2 is SYGVNS. Trimming left V 8 bases short and J 2 bases short, with 13 bases between. The CDR3 DNA reads as TGTGCCAGCCAGACAGGTAGCGCCTACGAGCAGTACTTC. It yields the protein CASQTGSAYEQYF.

This clone was counted a few times. J is TRBJ1-6 and V is TRBV5-1, with D unresolved. Germline V lookup: CDR1 SGHRS, CDR2 YFSETQ. The V gene lost 0 bases and the J gene lost 2 bases, with 3 bases spanning the gap. The CDR3 runs 14 residues. The CDR3 bases are TGCGCCAGCAGCTTGGACACCTATAATTCACCCCTCCACTTT. Encoded protein: CASSLDTYNSPLHF.

This chain joins TRBV5-4 and TRBJ1-2; 7 bases are a match to TRBD1. The germline V gene encodes CDR1 SGHNT and CDR2 YYREEE (reference sequence). With 3 bases clipped from V and 1 base from J, the junction kept 15 bases outside the gene matches. The length of the CDR3 is 18 residues. The CDR3 loop is CASSSLITRDRSNYGYTF. The CDR3, as DNA: TGTGCCAGCAGCTCCCTAATCACCCGGGACAGAAGTAACTATGGCTACACCTTC. The entire variable domain, with the rest obtained from reference TRBV5-4 and TRBJ1-2, is as follows: ETGVTQSPTHLIKTRGQQVTLRCSSQSGHNTVSWYQQALGQGPQFIFQYYREEENGRGNFPPRFSGLQFPNYSSELNVNALELDDSALYLCASSSLITRDRSNYGYTFGSGTRLTVV.

Written as DNA, the CDR3 is TGTGCCAGCAGCCCCGGGGTTTGGACAGCGAACACTGAAGCTTTCTTT. This codes for CASSPGVWTANTEAFF. The J gene is TRBJ1-1, the V gene TRBV13; a weak D match, TRBD1 (6 bases). Germline V gives CDR1 PRHDT, CDR2 FYEKMQ (reference sequence). Deletions cut 5 bases from V and 1 base from J, with 17 bases between. The CDR3 loop spans 16 amino acids.

The J gene is TRBJ1-2, the V gene TRBV30, with D possibly TRBD1 on 5 matching bases. CDR3 size: 13 residues. V lost 0 bases, J lost 8 bases, and 13 bases lay in between. Germline loops: CDR1 GTSNPN, CDR2 SVGIG (reference sequence). CDR3 protein: CAWSVGGVSGYTF. The DNA of the CDR3 is TGTGCCTGGAGTGTAGGAGGGGTAAGCGGCTACACCTTC.

The chain is built from TRBV7-8 and TRBJ1-4; D perhaps matches TRBD1 (6 bases). With 5 bases removed from V and 8 bases from J, the gap between germline ends came to 15 bases. The CDR3 sequence is 14 residues long. Germline V gives CDR1 SGHVS, CDR2 FQNEAQ. Written as DNA, the CDR3 is TGTGCCAGCAGCGGAGGGGGGGCAGGAGAAAAACTGTTTTTT. Residues: CASSGGGAGEKLFF. Full variable domain (remainder filled in from reference TRBV7-8 and TRBJ1-4): GAGVSQSPRYKVAKRGQDVALRCDPISGHVSLFWYQQALGQGPEFLTYFQNEAQLDKSGLPSDRFFAERPEGSVSTLKIQRTQQEDSAVYLCASSGGGAGEKLFFGSGTQLSVL.

The chain joins TRBV5-1 to TRBJ2-2; 7 nucleotides line up with TRBD1. Trimming removed 1 base from V and 7 bases from J; junction bases left unmatched: 13. The CDR3 extends over 17 amino acids. The germline gives CDR1 SGHRS, CDR2 YFSETQ. DNA for the CDR3: TGCGCCAGCAGCTTGCCTCGCTTAGGGGGCAAGGGCGGGGAGCTGTTTTTT. Its translation: CASSLPRLGGKGGELFF.

V usage is TRBV19 and J usage is TRBJ1-5; 7 nucleotides line up with TRBD1. The trim removed 4 bases at V and 3 bases at J, leaving 12 bases unmatched. CDR3 length: 17 residues. Germline lookup yields CDR1 LNHDA and CDR2 SQIVND (reference sequence). The CDR3 region has the DNA TGTGCCAGTAGTACCACACCACTCGGACAGGCCAATCAGCCCCAGCATTTT. Residues: CASSTTPLGQANQPQHF.

V and J are TRBV10-3 and TRBJ1-5; 7 nucleotides agree with TRBD1. The germline V gene has CDR1 ENHRY and CDR2 SYGVKD. The length of the CDR3 is 18 residues. V gave up 2 bases and J gave up 5 bases; unmatched junction bases: 15. The CDR3 DNA follows: TGTGCCATCAGTGAGCGGGGATCCTACGACAGGGAGGATCAGCCCCAGCATTTT. Protein product: CAISERGSYDREDQPQHF.

This clone was recorded once. The chain is built from TRBV19 and TRBJ1-2; 9 bases map to TRBD1. Germline CDR1 reads LNHDA; CDR2 reads SQIVND (reference sequence). After removal of 3 bases from V and 4 bases from J, the junction contained 6 bases not matched to a gene. This CDR3 comprises 15 residues. The DNA of the CDR3 is TGTGCCAGTAGTATTGCGGGGACAGGGAGCTATGGCTACACCTTC. Amino acids: CASSIAGTGSYGYTF.

The chain joins TRBV2 to TRBJ2-5, with D maybe TRBD2 (6 bases). The CDR3 covers 13 residues. From germline, CDR1 is SNHLY and CDR2 FYNNEI. With 3 bases removed from V and 8 bases from J, the gap between germline ends came to 13 bases. CDR3 residues: CASSDRLGGTQYF. The CDR3 DNA sequence: TGTGCCAGCAGTGATCGCCTCGGGGGAACCCAGTACTTC. The variable domain in full, completed from reference TRBV2 and TRBJ2-5, reads EPEVTQTPSHQVTQMGQEVILRCVPISNHLYFYWYRQILGQKVEFLVSFYNNEISEKSEIFDDQFSVERPDGSNFTLKIRSTKLEDSAMYFCASSDRLGGTQYFGPGTRLLVL.

The V and J genes are TRBV4-3 and TRBJ1-2; 8 positions match TRBD1. This CDR3 has 16 amino acids. J lost 7 bases, V lost 1 base, and 11 bases had no gene match. Germline assignment: CDR1 LGHNA and CDR2 YSLEER. DNA for the CDR3: TGCGCCAGCAGCCAAGGGGTCTCAGGGGGCTTCCTTGGCTACACCTTC. Protein product: CASSQGVSGGFLGYTF.

The CDR3: CASSPSGATDTQYF. CDR3 nucleotides: TGTGCCAGCAGCCCCAGCGGGGCCACAGATACGCAGTATTTT. The V call is TRBV7-3, the J call TRBJ2-3, with 7 positions matching TRBD2. CDR1 SGHTA and CDR2 FQGTGA come from the germline V gene. V lost 5 bases and J lost 2; bases outside the gene matches: 4. The CDR3 consists of 14 residues. Together with reference TRBV7-3 and TRBJ2-3, the CDR3 gives the full variable domain: GAGVSQTPSNKVTEKGKYVELRCDPISGHTALYWYRQSLGQGPEFLIYFQGTGAADDSGLPNDRFFAVRPEGSVSTLKIQRTERGDSAVYLCASSPSGATDTQYFGPGTRLTVL.

J is TRBJ2-7 and V is TRBV6-1; D gene unclear. The V end lost 6 bases, the J end lost 0 bases, and 9 bases lay between the germline ends. The CDR3 has 13 amino acids. CDR1 and CDR2 (germline): MNHNS, SASEGT. This chain's CDR3 is CASRPYGSYEQYF. CDR3 DNA: TGTGCCAGCAGGCCCTACGGCTCCTACGAGCAGTACTTC.

A single count supports this clone. In nucleotides, the CDR3 is TGTGCCAGCAGCTCAGCCAACACAGGATGCGGTGAAAAACTGTTTTTT. It specifies CASSSANTGCGEKLFF. V usage is TRBV5-4 and J usage is TRBJ1-4, with D possibly TRBD1 on 5 matching bases. The CDR3 sequence is 16 residues long. Germline V gene data show CDR1 as SGHNT and CDR2 as YYREEE (reference sequence). Trimming left V 3 bases short and J 7 bases short, with 19 bases between.

The chain carries TRBV15 and TRBJ2-1, with TRBD2 matching over 8 bases. CDR3 length: 17 amino acids. The V gene's germline CDR1 is LNHNV and CDR2 YYDKDF (reference sequence). Trimming took 3 bases from V and 3 from J; bases not matched to a gene: 10. The CDR3 DNA sequence: TGTGCCACCAGCAGGGGGGCTAGCGGGCCTCTCTACAATGAGCAGTTCTTC. Translated, it gives CATSRGASGPLYNEQFF.